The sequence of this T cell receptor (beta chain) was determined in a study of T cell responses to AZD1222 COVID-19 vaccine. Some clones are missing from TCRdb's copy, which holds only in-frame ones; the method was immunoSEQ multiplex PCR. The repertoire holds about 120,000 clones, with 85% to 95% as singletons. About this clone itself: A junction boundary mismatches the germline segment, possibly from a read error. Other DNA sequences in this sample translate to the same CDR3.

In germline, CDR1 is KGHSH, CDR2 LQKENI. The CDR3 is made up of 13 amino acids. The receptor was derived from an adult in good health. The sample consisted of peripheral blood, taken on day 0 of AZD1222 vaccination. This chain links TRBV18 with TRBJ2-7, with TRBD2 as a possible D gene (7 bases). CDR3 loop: CASSPQGGYEQYF. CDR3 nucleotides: TGTGCCAGCTCTCCACAGGGAGGGTACGAGCAGTACTTC.